The entry below describes one T cell receptor beta chain. This clone has just a few counts. Its cognate antigen has yet to be identified. One base away there is no much larger clone; base qualities are not given. After removal of 0 bases from V and 2 bases from J, the junction retains 1 base not matched to a gene. The CDR3 goes from the cysteine to the phenylalanine over 15 residues. Only the CDR3 part of the read is kept: 45 bases, read in frame from the first base. The germline V gene specifies LGHNA as CDR1 and YSLEER as CDR2. From each donor, a single peripheral blood sample of approximately 120 mL on average was drawn into heparinised tubes. A BD FACSAria II and a panel including CD45RO, CCR7, CD25, CD127, CD95 and CD27 were used to sort naive, central memory, regulatory and stem cell-like memory CD4+ T cells. Purity was above 95% for every sorted population. PBMCs were isolated immediately by Lymphoprep density gradient centrifugation and stained directly without culture. So that batch effects would be minimized, each experiment stained and sorted samples in pairs, pairing one healthy donor with one patient.

The entire isolated RNA was reverse transcribed using the High Capacity cDNA Reverse Transcription Kit, and thus expressed TCRB transcripts were sequenced. Deep immunoSEQ sequencing was applied to naive, central memory and regulatory T cell samples, giving an average of around 3.4 million total reads per sample. Sorted cells were lysed in RLT buffer and RNA was extracted with DNase-treated RNeasy Micro or Mini kits, depending on cell number. Each cell subset was processed separately to prevent cross-contamination, with patient and healthy donor samples processed together. Using the immunoSEQ multiplex PCR, TCRB sequences were amplified from cDNA into 87-bp fragments spanning the CDR3 region. Amplicons were sequenced on the Illumina HiSeq platform. Regarding the original processing steps: PCR bias was corrected computationally using synthetic template baselines, and reads within Hamming distance 2 were collapsed, with unmergeable singletons discarded. Reads were aligned to IMGT to assign V, D and J genes, CDR3 length, and insertions or deletions at six rearrangement sites. Clonotype counts were normalized to sorted cell number within each subset before computing true diversity and Gini coefficients with the tcR R package. The overlap coefficient, calculated on TCRB nucleotide sequences, was used to measure repertoire sharing. As a proxy for the pre-selection repertoire, out-of-frame TCRB sequences from naive cells were analyzed. TCRdb limited this immuneACCESS table to in-frame rearrangements with V and J called. A share of clones is missing; checked studies link under half to unresolved V genes, and the rest is unexplained. The V and J calls and clone size were taken over from that table, and D and trimming were inferred from the DNA. For this sample the table gives a few hundred thousand clones, of which roughly 12% were detected only once. 0.0095% to 0.013% of the sample rests with the top ten.

This entry belongs to a study of beta chain features in type 1 diabetes listed by TCRdb under 2018. For the study in its entirety: Mean age, gender distribution, total cell number and subset yield were not different between patients and healthy donors. Across all samples, 90 million to 130 million sorted cells were examined, and cell number per subset correlated strongly with RNA yield. The study compared the TCRB repertoires of sorted circulating CD4+ T cell subsets in recently diagnosed type 1 diabetes patients with those in matched healthy donors. Regulatory and stem cell-like memory subsets were obtained from only 8 patients and roughly 8 healthy donors, while naive and central memory subsets were obtained from all 30 or so donors. The study at large found these results: HLA sub-analyses involved small numbers of individuals, so any influence of HLA type on TCRB rearrangement remained unresolved. Shorter templates might have been favored by PCR, but patient and control samples were amplified and corrected together, so both groups would have been affected equally by any skew. Naive, central memory and regulatory TCRB repertoires appeared to be more alike among patients than among healthy donors. In all four CD4+ subsets, TCRB CDR3 length was moderately but significantly shorter in type 1 diabetes patients. At VDJ recombination sites, type 1 diabetes patients had fewer insertions and more deleted nucleotides, which implies abnormalities in thymic rearrangement. Because cDNA was sequenced instead of genomic DNA, highly expressing activated cells could be over-represented, though the groups showed no difference in activation or CD3 levels.

The V gene is TRBV4-3 and the J gene is TRBJ2-1; 7 central bases correspond to TRBD2. The sample taken for sequencing was naive CD4+ T cells from blood. The cell subset or site label for this specimen denotes: true naive CD4+ T cells. This TCR came from a woman between 18 and 29 years old with type 1 diabetes. The CDR3 protein sequence reads: CASSQEGLAYNEQFF. In nucleotide form, the sequence is TGCGCCAGCAGCCAAGAAGGACTAGCCTACAATGAGCAGTTCTTC.